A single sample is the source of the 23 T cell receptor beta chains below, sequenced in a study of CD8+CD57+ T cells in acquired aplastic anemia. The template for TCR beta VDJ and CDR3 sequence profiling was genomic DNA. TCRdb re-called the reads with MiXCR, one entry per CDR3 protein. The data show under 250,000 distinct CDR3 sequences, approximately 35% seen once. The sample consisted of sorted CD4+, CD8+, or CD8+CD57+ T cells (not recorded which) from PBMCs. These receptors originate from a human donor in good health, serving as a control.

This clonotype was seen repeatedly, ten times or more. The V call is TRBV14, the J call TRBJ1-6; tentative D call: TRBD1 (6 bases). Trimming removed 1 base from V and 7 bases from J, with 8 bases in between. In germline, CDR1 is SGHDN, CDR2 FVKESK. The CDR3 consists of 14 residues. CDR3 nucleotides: TGTGCCAGCAGCCAAGGGACAGTCAATTCACCCCTCCACTTT. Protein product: CASSQGTVNSPLHF.

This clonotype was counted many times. Here the CDR3 reads CSARAGTGVGNTIYF. Here the CDR3 DNA reads TGCAGTGCTAGAGCCGGGACAGGGGTAGGAAACACCATATATTTT. The chain is built from TRBV20-1 and TRBJ1-3; 10 nucleotides line up with TRBD1. Trimming removed 1 base from V and 4 bases from J; junction bases left unmatched: 4. The CDR3 runs to 15 residues. The germline V gene has CDR1 DFQATT and CDR2 SNEGSKA (reference sequence).

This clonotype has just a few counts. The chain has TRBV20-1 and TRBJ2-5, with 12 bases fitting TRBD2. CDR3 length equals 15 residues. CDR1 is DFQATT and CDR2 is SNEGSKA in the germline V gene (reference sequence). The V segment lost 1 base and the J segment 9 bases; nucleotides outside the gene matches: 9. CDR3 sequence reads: CSARVPSGGAEAQYF. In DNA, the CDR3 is TGCAGTGCTAGAGTCCCTAGCGGGGGGGCCGAGGCCCAGTACTTC.

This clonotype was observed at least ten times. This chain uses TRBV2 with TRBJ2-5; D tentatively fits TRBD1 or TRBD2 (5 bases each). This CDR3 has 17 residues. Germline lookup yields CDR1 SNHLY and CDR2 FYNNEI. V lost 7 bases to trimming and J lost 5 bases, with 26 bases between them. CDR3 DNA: TGTGCCAGCAAATACCTGAATTATGGGAGAGGGGAGGAGACCCAGTACTTC. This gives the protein CASKYLNYGRGEETQYF.

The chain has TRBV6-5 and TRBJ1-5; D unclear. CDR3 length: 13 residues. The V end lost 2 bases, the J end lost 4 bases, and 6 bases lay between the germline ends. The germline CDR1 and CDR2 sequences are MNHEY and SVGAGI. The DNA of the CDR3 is TGTGCCAGCAGTTACAGCAAGAATCAGCCCCAGCATTTT. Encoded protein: CASSYSKNQPQHF.

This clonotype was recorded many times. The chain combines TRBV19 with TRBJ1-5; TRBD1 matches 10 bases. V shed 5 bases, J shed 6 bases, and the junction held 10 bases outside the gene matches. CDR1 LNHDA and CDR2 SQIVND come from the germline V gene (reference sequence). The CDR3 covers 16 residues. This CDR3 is CASSSTRQGAGQPQHF. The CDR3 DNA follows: TGTGCCAGTAGTTCGACCAGACAGGGGGCAGGTCAGCCCCAGCATTTT.

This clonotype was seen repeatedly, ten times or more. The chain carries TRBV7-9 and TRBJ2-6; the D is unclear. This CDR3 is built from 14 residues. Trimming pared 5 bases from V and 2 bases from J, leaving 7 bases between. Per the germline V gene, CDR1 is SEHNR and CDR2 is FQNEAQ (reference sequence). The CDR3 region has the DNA TGTGCCAGCAGCCTCCGGCCTGGGGCCAACGTCCTGACTTTC. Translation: CASSLRPGANVLTF.

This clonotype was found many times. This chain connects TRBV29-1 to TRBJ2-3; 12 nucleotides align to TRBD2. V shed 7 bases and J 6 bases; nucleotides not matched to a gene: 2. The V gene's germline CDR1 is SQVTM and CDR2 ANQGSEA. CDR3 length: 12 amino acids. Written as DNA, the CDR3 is TGCAGCGCTAGCGGGGGGGGGGATACGCAGTATTTT. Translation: CSASGGGDTQYF.

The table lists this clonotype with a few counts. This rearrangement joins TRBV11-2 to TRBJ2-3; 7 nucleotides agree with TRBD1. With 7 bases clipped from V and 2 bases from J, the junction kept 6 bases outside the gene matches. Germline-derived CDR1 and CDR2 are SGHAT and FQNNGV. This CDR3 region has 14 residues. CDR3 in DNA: TGTGCCAGCACCAGACAGGGAAACACAGATACGCAGTATTTT. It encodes CASTRQGNTDTQYF.

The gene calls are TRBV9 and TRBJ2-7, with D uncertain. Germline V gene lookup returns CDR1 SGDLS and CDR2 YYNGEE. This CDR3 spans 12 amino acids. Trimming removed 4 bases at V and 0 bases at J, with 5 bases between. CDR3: CASSSRSYEQYF. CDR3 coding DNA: TGTGCCAGCAGCTCGCGCTCCTACGAGCAGTACTTC.

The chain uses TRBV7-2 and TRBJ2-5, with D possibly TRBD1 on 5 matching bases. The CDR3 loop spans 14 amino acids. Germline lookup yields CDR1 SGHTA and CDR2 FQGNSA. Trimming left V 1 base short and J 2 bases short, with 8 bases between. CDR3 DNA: TGTGCCAGCAGCTTAGACAGGTGGCAAGAGACCCAGTACTTC. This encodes CASSLDRWQETQYF.

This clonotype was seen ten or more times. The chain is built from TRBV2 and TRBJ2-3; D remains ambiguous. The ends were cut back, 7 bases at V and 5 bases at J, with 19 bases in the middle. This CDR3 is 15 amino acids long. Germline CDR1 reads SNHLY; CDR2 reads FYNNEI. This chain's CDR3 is CASTVFRSAGDTQYF. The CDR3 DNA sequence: TGTGCCAGCACCGTCTTTCGGAGCGCCGGAGATACGCAGTATTTT.

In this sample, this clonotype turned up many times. CDR3 in amino acids: CASSLAPSGGYEQYF. CDR3 DNA sequence: TGTGCCAGCAGCTTAGCCCCTAGCGGAGGCTACGAGCAGTACTTC. The chain links TRBV11-2 to TRBJ2-7, with 7 positions matching TRBD2. The CDR3 contains 15 residues. Germline CDR1 and CDR2: SGHAT and FQNNGV. Germline trimming cut 1 base from V and 3 bases from J; bases unmatched to any gene: 6.

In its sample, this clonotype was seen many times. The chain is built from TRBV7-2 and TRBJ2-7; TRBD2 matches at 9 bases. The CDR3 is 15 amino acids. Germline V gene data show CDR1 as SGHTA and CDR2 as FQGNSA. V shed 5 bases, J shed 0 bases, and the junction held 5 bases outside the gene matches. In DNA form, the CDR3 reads TGTGCCAGCAGCAGGACTAGCGTTGGCTCCTACGAGCAGTACTTC. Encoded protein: CASSRTSVGSYEQYF. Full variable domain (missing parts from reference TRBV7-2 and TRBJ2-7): GAGVSQSPSNKVTEKGKDVELRCDPISGHTALYWYRQSLGQGLEFLIYFQGNSAPDKSGLPSDRFSAERTGGSVSTLTIQRTQQEDSAVYLCASSRTSVGSYEQYFGPGTRLTVT.

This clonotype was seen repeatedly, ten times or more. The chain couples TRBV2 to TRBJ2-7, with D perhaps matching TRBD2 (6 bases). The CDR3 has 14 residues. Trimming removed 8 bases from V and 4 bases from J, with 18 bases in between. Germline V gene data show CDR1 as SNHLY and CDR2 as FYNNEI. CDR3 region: CASGLAGILYEQYF. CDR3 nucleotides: TGTGCCAGCGGGTTGGCGGGGATCCTATACGAGCAGTACTTC.

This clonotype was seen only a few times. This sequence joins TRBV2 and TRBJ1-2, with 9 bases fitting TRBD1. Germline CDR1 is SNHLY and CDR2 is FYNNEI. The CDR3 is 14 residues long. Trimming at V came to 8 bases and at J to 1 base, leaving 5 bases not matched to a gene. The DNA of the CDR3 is TGTGCCAGCCTCGGACAGGGGCATAACTATGGCTACACCTTC. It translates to CASLGQGHNYGYTF.

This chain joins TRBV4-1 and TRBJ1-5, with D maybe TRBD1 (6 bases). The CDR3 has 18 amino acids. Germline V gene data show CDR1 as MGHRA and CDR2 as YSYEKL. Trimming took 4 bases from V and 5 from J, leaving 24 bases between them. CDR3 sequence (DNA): TGCGCCAGCAGCCGCAATTCCCTCCAGGGGTCGAGGGATCAGCCCCAGCATTTT. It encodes CASSRNSLQGSRDQPQHF.

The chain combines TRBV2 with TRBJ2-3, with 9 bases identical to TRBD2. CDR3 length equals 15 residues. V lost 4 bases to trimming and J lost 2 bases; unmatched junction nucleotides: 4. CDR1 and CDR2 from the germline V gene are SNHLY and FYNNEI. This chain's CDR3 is CASSVSGRHTDTQYF. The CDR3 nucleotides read TGTGCCAGCAGTGTTAGCGGGAGACACACAGATACGCAGTATTTT.

CDR3 in DNA: TGTGCCAGCAGTCCCCCGAGCTATGGCTACACCTTC. Protein product: CASSPPSYGYTF. This chain uses TRBV6-1 with TRBJ1-2; no clear D gene. Trimming removed 5 bases from V and 4 bases from J, with 8 bases in between. The germline V gene encodes CDR1 MNHNS and CDR2 SASEGT. The CDR3 totals 12 residues.

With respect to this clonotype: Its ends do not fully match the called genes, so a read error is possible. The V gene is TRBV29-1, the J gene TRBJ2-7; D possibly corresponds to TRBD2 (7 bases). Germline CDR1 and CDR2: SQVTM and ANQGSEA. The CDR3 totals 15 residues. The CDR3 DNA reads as TGCACCGTTGATGGGGGGGCAGGGAAGCCCTACGAGCAGCACTTC. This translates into CTVDGGAGKPYEQHF.

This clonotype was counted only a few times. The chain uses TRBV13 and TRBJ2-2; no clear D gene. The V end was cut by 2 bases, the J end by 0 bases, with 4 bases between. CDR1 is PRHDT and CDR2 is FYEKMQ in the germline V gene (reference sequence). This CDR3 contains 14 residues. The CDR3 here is CASSLTPNTGELFF. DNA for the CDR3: TGTGCCAGCAGCTTAACGCCGAACACCGGGGAGCTGTTTTTT. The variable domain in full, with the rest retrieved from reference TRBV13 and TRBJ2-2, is AAGVIQSPRHLIKEKRETATLKCYPIPRHDTVYWYQQGPGQDPQFLISFYEKMQSDKGSIPDRFSAQQFSDYHSELNMSSLELGDSALYFCASSLTPNTGELFFGEGSRLTVL.

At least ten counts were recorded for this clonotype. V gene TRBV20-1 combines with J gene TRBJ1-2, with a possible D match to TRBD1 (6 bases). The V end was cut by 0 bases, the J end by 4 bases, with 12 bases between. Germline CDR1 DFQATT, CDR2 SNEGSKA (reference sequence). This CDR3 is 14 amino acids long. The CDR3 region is CSARELGAGYGYTF. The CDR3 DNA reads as TGCAGTGCTAGAGAATTGGGGGCGGGCTATGGCTACACCTTC.

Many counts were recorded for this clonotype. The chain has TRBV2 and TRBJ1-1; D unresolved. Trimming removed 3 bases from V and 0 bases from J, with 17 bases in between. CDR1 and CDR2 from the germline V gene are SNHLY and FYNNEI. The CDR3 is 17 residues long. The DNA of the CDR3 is TGTGCCAGCAGTGATACATTGAACAGTCTTATGAACACTGAAGCTTTCTTT. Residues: CASSDTLNSLMNTEAFF.